This T cell receptor (beta chain) was sequenced in a study of Ad26.COV2.S vaccination and SARS-CoV-2 variants. As for the study in general: Intramuscular Ad26.COV2.S doses were given once or twice, 56 days apart.

The treatment: some 19 received Ad26.COV2.S at low or high dose, single or two shots; several received placebo; per-sample allocation not given. Material that was analyzed had been drawn on day 63 after the first vaccine or placebo injection. The protocol was immunoSEQ multiplex PCR, while the TCRdb copy is restricted to in-frame clones and leaves out a portion. This sample has 510,000 or so clones, with approximately 88% found just once. Whole-study findings and limits: Measures of TCR breadth and depth may have fallen short of total T cell responses. Similar non-spike TCR breadth was observed in recipients of vaccine and of placebo. Ad26.COV2.S recipients had broader spike-specific TCRs (P = 0.0014).

There are a few counts of this clone. The antigen remains undetermined. Other nucleotide sequences in the sample specify the same CDR3. This receptor was taken from a person aged 18-65 years who received the Ad26.COV2.S COVID-19 vaccine or a placebo. The material was peripheral blood, obtained in a trial of Ad26.COV2.S vaccine versus placebo.

CDR3 nucleotides: TGTGCCAGCAGTTACTCACGCGTCTCCTACAATGAGCAGTTCTTC. Protein sequence: CASSYSRVSYNEQFF. V usage is TRBV6-2 or TRBV6-3 and J usage is TRBJ2-1; no firm D call. This CDR3 is built from 15 residues. The germline V gene encodes CDR1 MNHEY and CDR2 SVGEGT. With 0 bases removed from V and 0 bases from J, the gap between germline ends came to 6 bases.